The next 18 T cell receptor beta chains were all read from a single sample in a study of T cells in Graves' hyperthyroidism and ophthalmopathy. Regions amplified from RNA transcripts were the TCR beta CDR3 regions. TCR CDR3 regions were first amplified by RT-PCR with HTBI primers. TCRdb re-called the multiplex PCR reads through MiXCR, storing one row per CDR3 protein. The table records more than 450,000 distinct CDR3 sequences, 15% to 20% of them present only once. The specimen was blood. These receptors came from a man aged 40-50 years with Graves' ophthalmopathy.

This chain uses TRBV15 with TRBJ2-7; either TRBD1 or TRBD2 may fit D (5 bases each). From germline, CDR1 is LNHNV and CDR2 YYDKDF (reference sequence). With 3 bases removed from V and 2 bases from J, the gap between germline ends came to 23 bases. CDR3 length: 18 residues. CDR3 nucleotides: TGTGCCACCAGCAGGGACGTTAACCTCACGGGGACCCCCTACGAGCAGTACTTC. Encoded protein: CATSRDVNLTGTPYEQYF.

Concerning this clonotype itself: The junction departs from the called germline gene at one end, perhaps through a read error. This chain joins TRBV7-7 and TRBJ2-7; 8 nucleotides match TRBD2. Germline V gene sequence: CDR1 SSHAT, CDR2 FNYEAQ (reference sequence). This CDR3 spans 15 amino acids. CDR3 protein: CASSLASSGSYEQYF. The CDR3 DNA is TGTGCTAGCAGCTTAGCGTCTAGCGGGTCGTACGAGCAGTACTTC. The full variable domain, its missing parts supplied by reference TRBV7-7 and TRBJ2-7, is GAGVSQSPRYKVTKRGQDVTLRCDPISSHATLYWYQQALGQGPEFLTYFNYEAQPDKSGLPSDRFSAERPEGSISTLTIQRTEQRDSAMYRCASSLASSGSYEQYFGPGTRLTVT.

This chain uses TRBV13 with TRBJ2-5; 9 bases are a match to TRBD1. The CDR3 contains 18 residues. The junction had 16 bases not matched to a gene; V was cut back by 4 bases and J by 4 bases. From germline, CDR1 is PRHDT and CDR2 FYEKMQ (reference sequence). CDR3: CASSSSGTGNPLLETQYF. The DNA of the CDR3 is TGTGCCAGCAGCTCCTCCGGGACAGGGAATCCGCTGCTAGAGACCCAGTACTTC. Full variable domain (outside the CDR3, taken from reference TRBV13 and TRBJ2-5): AAGVIQSPRHLIKEKRETATLKCYPIPRHDTVYWYQQGPGQDPQFLISFYEKMQSDKGSIPDRFSAQQFSDYHSELNMSSLELGDSALYFCASSSSGTGNPLLETQYFGPGTRLLVL.

V is TRBV13 and J is TRBJ2-5; TRBD2 is a possible D gene (6 bases). CDR1 and CDR2 (germline): PRHDT, FYEKMQ (reference sequence). The CDR3 has 15 amino acids. The V end lost 5 bases, the J end lost 2 bases, and 15 bases lay between the germline ends. The CDR3 nucleotides are TGTGCCAGCAGCGTAGCTCCAGGGAGGCAAGAGACCCAGTACTTC. Its protein is CASSVAPGRQETQYF. The entire variable domain, with the rest obtained from reference TRBV13 and TRBJ2-5, is as follows: AAGVIQSPRHLIKEKRETATLKCYPIPRHDTVYWYQQGPGQDPQFLISFYEKMQSDKGSIPDRFSAQQFSDYHSELNMSSLELGDSALYFCASSVAPGRQETQYFGPGTRLLVL.

Notes on this clonotype: This may be a read error: a much more frequent sequence differs by one nucleotide. The chain employs TRBV7-6 and TRBJ2-1, with D tentatively TRBD1 or TRBD2 (5 bases each). Germline CDR1 SGHVS, CDR2 FNYEAQ. There are 13 residues in the CDR3. The CDR3 is CASSLNRGDEQSF. Here the CDR3 DNA reads TGTGCCAGCAGCTTAAATAGGGGAGATGAGCAGTCCTTC.

This clonotype was counted many times. The J gene is TRBJ2-3, the V gene TRBV7-2; D possibly corresponds to TRBD2 (5 bases). The CDR3 is made up of 13 amino acids. V was pared by 5 bases and J by 4 bases, with 10 bases between. The germline V gene encodes CDR1 SGHTA and CDR2 FQGNSA. CDR3 amino acids: CASSRWESDTQYF. In nucleotides, the CDR3 is TGTGCCAGCAGCCGATGGGAGTCAGATACGCAGTATTTT. Complete variable domain (other parts from reference TRBV7-2 and TRBJ2-3): GAGVSQSPSNKVTEKGKDVELRCDPISGHTALYWYRQSLGQGLEFLIYFQGNSAPDKSGLPSDRFSAERTGGSVSTLTIQRTQQEDSAVYLCASSRWESDTQYFGPGTRLTVL.

This clonotype was counted a few times. The CDR3 DNA follows: TGTGCCAGCAGTTACGGACTAGCGGGGGGGCAGGTCCCCCCCCACGAGCAGTACTTC. Its protein is CASSYGLAGGQVPPHEQYF. The gene calls are TRBV6-2 or TRBV6-3 and TRBJ2-7; 15 bases map to TRBD2. Germline V gives CDR1 MNHEY, CDR2 SVGEGT. J lost 5 bases, V lost 2 bases, and 13 bases had no gene match. This CDR3 region has 19 residues.

The chain couples TRBV11-2 to TRBJ2-1; 7 bases agree with TRBD1. CDR1 SGHAT and CDR2 FQNNGV come from the germline V gene. The CDR3 covers 14 residues. J lost 9 bases, V lost 4 bases, and 9 bases had no gene match. CDR3 nucleotide sequence: TGTGCCAGCAGCTACAGGGGCCCCACAGGTGAGCAGTTCTTC. It encodes CASSYRGPTGEQFF.

This clonotype has at least ten counts. The chain couples TRBV28 to TRBJ2-3; no definite D call. The CDR3 sequence is 14 residues long. CDR1 is MDHEN, CDR2 SYDVKM, per germline. With 4 bases removed from V and 6 bases from J, the gap between germline ends came to 14 bases. In DNA, the CDR3 is TGTGCCAGCAGTTCGGGCCTCCACGGGGATACGCAGTATTTT. It is translated as CASSSGLHGDTQYF. The full variable domain, its missing parts supplied by reference TRBV28 and TRBJ2-3, is DVKVTQSSRYLVKRTGEKVFLECVQDMDHENMFWYRQDPGLGLRLIYFSYDVKMKEKGDIPEGYSVSREKKERFSLILESASTNQTSMYLCASSSGLHGDTQYFGPGTRLTVL.

This clonotype showed up just a few times. V and J are TRBV6-1 and TRBJ1-6; a weak D match, TRBD1 (6 bases). The CDR3 extends over 17 amino acids. The germline gives CDR1 MNHNS, CDR2 SASEGT. V was shortened by 9 bases and J by 9 bases, with 27 bases between the two germline ends. CDR3 loop: CASTGTGGLWLASPLHF. The CDR3 DNA follows: TGTGCCAGTACCGGGACCGGGGGGCTTTGGCTAGCTTCACCCCTCCACTTT.

This clonotype was found many times. The chain links TRBV3-1 to TRBJ1-1, with TRBD1 matching 7 bases. This CDR3 has 15 residues. J lost 1 base, V lost 3 bases, and 5 bases had no gene match. The V gene's germline CDR1 is LGHDT and CDR2 YNNKEL (reference sequence). This CDR3 reads CASSQSTGTNTEAFF. CDR3 sequence (DNA): TGTGCCAGCAGCCAGTCGACAGGGACGAACACTGAAGCTTTCTTT.

This clonotype was observed at least ten times. The chain links TRBV12-3 or TRBV12-4 to TRBJ2-3, with a weak D call TRBD2 (5 bases). CDR3 length equals 14 residues. Trimming left V 6 bases short and J 0 bases short, with 10 bases between. The CDR3 is CASSRSGSTDTQYF. The CDR3 nucleotides read TGTGCCAGCAGCCGCTCGGGGAGCACAGATACGCAGTATTTT.

This clonotype was recorded at least ten times. V usage is TRBV30 and J usage is TRBJ1-3; D remains unclear. The CDR3 contains 13 residues. Looked up from germline, CDR1 is GTSNPN and CDR2 is SVGIG (reference sequence). Between the trimmed V and J ends, which lost 1 base and 2 bases, there was a span of 6 bases. CDR3 in amino acids: CAWSGVTGNTIYF. In nucleotides, the CDR3 is TGTGCCTGGAGTGGAGTAACTGGAAACACCATATATTTT.

This clonotype showed up just a few times. The rearrangement uses TRBV5-1 and TRBJ2-7; the D is unclear. CDR3 length equals 14 residues. CDR1 is SGHRS, CDR2 YFSETQ, per germline. V lost 1 base to trimming and J lost 3 bases, with 11 bases between them. Here the CDR3 reads CASSLSRLNYEQYF. The CDR3 nucleotides are TGCGCCAGCAGCTTGTCGAGGTTGAACTACGAGCAGTACTTC.

This clonotype has a handful of counts. This sequence joins TRBV20-1 and TRBJ2-5; 10 positions match TRBD1. Germline V gives CDR1 DFQATT, CDR2 SNEGSKA (reference sequence). The length of the CDR3 is 14 residues. Losses at the gene ends were 6 bases for V and 3 bases for J; bases not matched to a gene: 7. CDR3 loop: CSARQGAGKETQYF. The CDR3 nucleotides read TGCAGTGCGAGACAGGGGGCCGGTAAAGAGACCCAGTACTTC.

V is TRBV5-1 and J is TRBJ2-2; possible D gene TRBD1, 7 bases. CDR3 size: 18 residues. The germline V and J ends were trimmed by 4 bases and 4 bases, with 23 bases remaining between them. The germline CDR1 and CDR2 sequences are SGHRS and YFSETQ. The CDR3 sequence is CASSGAPGQLASTGELFF. In nucleotides, the CDR3 is TGCGCCAGCAGCGGCGCTCCGGGACAGCTAGCGAGCACCGGGGAGCTGTTTTTT.

Comments on this clonotype: At one end the junction does not follow the germline gene, possibly because of a read error. The CDR3 reads CASSKALHQIQYF. For the CDR3, the DNA is TGTGCCAGCAGTAAAGCGCTTCATCAGATTCAGTACTTC. The chain recombines TRBV2 with TRBJ2-4, with D uncertain. CDR3 size: 13 residues. Germline V gene lookup returns CDR1 SNHLY and CDR2 FYNNEI.

This clonotype has just a few counts. The V and J genes are TRBV5-1 and TRBJ2-1, with 9 nucleotides matching TRBD2. Germline V CDR1 and CDR2: SGHRS, YFSETQ. The CDR3 contains 15 residues. J was trimmed by 3 bases and V by 4 bases; bases with no gene match: 5. The CDR3 DNA follows: TGCGCCAGCAGCCTGACTAGCGGCATCTACAATGAGCAGTTCTTC. It is translated as CASSLTSGIYNEQFF.